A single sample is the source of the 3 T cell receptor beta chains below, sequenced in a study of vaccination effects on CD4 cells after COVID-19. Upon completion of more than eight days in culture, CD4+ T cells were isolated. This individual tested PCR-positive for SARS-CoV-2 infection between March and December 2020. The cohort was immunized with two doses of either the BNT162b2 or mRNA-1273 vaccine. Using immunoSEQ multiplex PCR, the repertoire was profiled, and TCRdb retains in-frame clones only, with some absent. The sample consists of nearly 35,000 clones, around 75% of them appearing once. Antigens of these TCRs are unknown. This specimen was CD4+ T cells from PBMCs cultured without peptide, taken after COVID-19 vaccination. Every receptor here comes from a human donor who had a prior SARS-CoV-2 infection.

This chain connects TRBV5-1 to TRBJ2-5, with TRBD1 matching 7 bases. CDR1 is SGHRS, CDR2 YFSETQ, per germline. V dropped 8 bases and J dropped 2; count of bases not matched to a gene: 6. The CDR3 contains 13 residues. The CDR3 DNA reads TGCGCCAGTACCGGACAGGAACAAGAGACCCAGTACTTC. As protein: CASTGQEQETQYF.

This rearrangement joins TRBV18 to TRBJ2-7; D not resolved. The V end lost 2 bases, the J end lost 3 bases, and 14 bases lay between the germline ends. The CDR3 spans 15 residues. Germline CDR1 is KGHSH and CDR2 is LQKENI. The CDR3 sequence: CASSPATEWNYEQYF. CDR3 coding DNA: TGTGCCAGCTCACCAGCGACGGAGTGGAACTACGAGCAGTACTTC.

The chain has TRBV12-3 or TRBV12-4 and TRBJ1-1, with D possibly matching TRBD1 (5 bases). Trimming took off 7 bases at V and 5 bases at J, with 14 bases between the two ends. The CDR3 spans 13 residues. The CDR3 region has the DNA TGTGCCAGCACCACCGACAGACGGACTGAAGCTTTCTTT. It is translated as CASTTDRRTEAFF.